This entry lists 22 T cell receptor beta chains sequenced from one sample in a study of blood T cell repertoires in COVID-19. Sequencing was performed with immunoSEQ multiplex PCR; in TCRdb, only in-frame clones are kept and a portion is missing. The sample holds 250,000 to 350,000 clones, 75% to 90% seen once. Sequenced input: peripheral blood. The receptors originated from a man younger than 40 with acute or convalescent COVID-19.

The chain is built from TRBV19 and TRBJ1-5; perhaps TRBD1 as D (6 bases). V dropped 5 bases and J dropped 0 bases, with 14 bases sitting between them. The CDR3 has 16 amino acids. Germline CDR1 is LNHDA and CDR2 is SQIVND (reference sequence). The DNA of the CDR3 is TGTGCCAGTAGTGCCGGGACACTTTATAGCAATCAGCCCCAGCATTTT. Translation gives CASSAGTLYSNQPQHF.

This sequence joins TRBV19 and TRBJ2-3; 9 bases map to TRBD2. Germline lookup yields CDR1 LNHDA and CDR2 SQIVND (reference sequence). J lost 8 bases, V lost 0 bases, and 15 bases had no gene match. This CDR3 comprises 18 residues. CDR3 sequence reads: CASSIDAPGLAGVGTQYF. Written as DNA, the CDR3 is TGTGCCAGTAGTATAGACGCTCCGGGACTAGCAGGAGTAGGTACGCAGTATTTT.

The gene calls are TRBV5-6 and TRBJ2-3, with TRBD2 matching 7 bases. The germline V gene encodes CDR1 SGHDT and CDR2 YYEEEE. With V trimmed by 6 bases and J by 6 bases, 13 bases remained unmatched. The CDR3 loop spans 15 amino acids. The CDR3 reads CASTSLAGVLDTQYF. The DNA for the CDR3 is TGTGCCAGCACCTCTCTGGCGGGAGTTCTGGATACGCAGTATTTT.

The rearrangement links TRBV7-3 to TRBJ1-1, with TRBD1 as a possible D gene (5 bases). In germline, CDR1 is SGHTA, CDR2 FQGTGA. The CDR3 runs 15 residues. Trimming stripped 6 bases from V and 5 bases from J, with 19 bases between. CDR3 residues: CASSFMGGDRTEAFF. The CDR3 DNA reads as TGTGCCAGCAGTTTCATGGGGGGTGATCGAACTGAAGCTTTCTTT. Full variable domain (remainder filled in from reference TRBV7-3 and TRBJ1-1): GAGVSQTPSNKVTEKGKYVELRCDPISGHTALYWYRQSLGQGPEFLIYFQGTGAADDSGLPNDRFFAVRPEGSVSTLKIQRTERGDSAVYLCASSFMGGDRTEAFFGQGTRLTVV.

The J gene is TRBJ1-1, the V gene TRBV3-1 (or the pseudogene TRBV3-2); maybe TRBD1 (5 bases). CDR1 is LGHDT and CDR2 is YNNKEL in the germline V gene (reference sequence). The CDR3 has 14 amino acids. V gave up 3 bases and J gave up 2 bases, with 10 bases separating them. The CDR3 nucleotides read TGTGCCAGCAGCCACTCAGGGTACAACACTGAAGCTTTCTTT. It translates to CASSHSGYNTEAFF.

DNA for the CDR3: TGTGCCAGCAGTCCGGGACAGGGCTGGGGGCAGTACTTC. Translation gives CASSPGQGWGQYF. This chain connects TRBV6-5 to TRBJ2-7; TRBD1 aligns across 9 bases. With V trimmed by 5 bases and J by 9 bases, 8 bases remained unmatched. The CDR3 runs 13 residues. Germline V CDR1 and CDR2: MNHEY, SVGAGI.

This clone was found a few times. Because the CDR3's place on the DNA is in doubt, the DNA is left out and the CDR3 is given as listed by TCRdb. The rearrangement links TRBV7-5 to TRBJ2-7; TRBD2 is taken as the D call from the table, unchecked against the DNA. TRBV7-5 constitutes a pseudogene. With termini counted, the CDR3 has 16 amino acids. The CDR3 loop is CARSLVGRGASYEQYF.

This chain links TRBV5-6 with TRBJ2-5; TRBD2 matches at 10 bases. This CDR3 is built from 17 residues. Unmatched junction bases numbered 9, after V lost 1 base and J lost 3 bases. From germline, CDR1 is SGHDT and CDR2 YYEEEE. The CDR3 DNA is TGTGCCAGCAGCTTGCTAGTTAGCGGGGGGCCAAAAGAGACCCAGTACTTC. Translated, it gives CASSLLVSGGPKETQYF.

V gene TRBV2 combines with J gene TRBJ1-1; 7 bases are shared with TRBD1. With 6 bases clipped from V and 3 bases from J, the junction kept 7 bases outside the gene matches. The CDR3 runs 14 residues. The germline V gene has CDR1 SNHLY and CDR2 FYNNEI. The CDR3 spells CASRTPQGYTEAFF. CDR3 sequence (DNA): TGTGCCAGCAGAACACCACAGGGGTACACTGAAGCTTTCTTT.

This clone turned up a few times. The chain combines TRBV6-1 with TRBJ1-1, with D tentatively TRBD1 (5 bases). Germline-derived CDR1 and CDR2 are MNHNS and SASEGT. The CDR3 is made up of 13 amino acids. V lost 3 bases to trimming and J lost 9 bases, with 14 bases between them. CDR3: CASSDRVRAQAFF. In DNA, the CDR3 is TGTGCCAGCAGTGATAGGGTCAGGGCCCAAGCTTTCTTT.

The sample holds one count of this clone. The chain recombines TRBV9 with TRBJ2-1; 8 bases are shared with TRBD1. CDR3 size: 15 residues. The junction had 5 bases not matched to a gene; V was cut back by 0 bases and J by 6 bases. Looked up from germline, CDR1 is SGDLS and CDR2 is YYNGEE. CDR3 DNA sequence: TGTGCCAGCAGCGTAGTGGACAGGGAAGCCAATGAGCAGTTCTTC. Its protein product is CASSVVDREANEQFF.

This clone was picked up one time. The chain joins TRBV4-1 to TRBJ2-7, with a weak D call TRBD2 (6 bases). V dropped 1 base and J dropped 2 bases, with 15 bases sitting between them. The CDR3 has 16 residues. Per the germline V gene, CDR1 is MGHRA and CDR2 is YSYEKL. The CDR3 sequence: CASSQAPAGRTYEQYF. In DNA, the CDR3 is TGCGCCAGCAGCCAAGCCCCGGCAGGGAGGACCTACGAGCAGTACTTC.

This rearrangement joins TRBV4-1 to TRBJ2-3; TRBD2 might be the D (6 bases). CDR1 is MGHRA and CDR2 is YSYEKL in the germline V gene. The ends were cut back, 9 bases at V and 0 bases at J, with 13 bases in the middle. CDR3 length equals 14 residues. CDR3 DNA sequence: TGCGCCAGTAGGAGCGGGCCCAGCACAGATACGCAGTATTTT. Its protein is CASRSGPSTDTQYF.

This chain connects TRBV23-1 to TRBJ2-5; a possible D gene is TRBD1 (5 bases). TRBV23-1 is designated an ORF whose function remains uncertain. Trimming stripped 7 bases from V and 2 bases from J, with 14 bases between. The CDR3 is 14 amino acids. The CDR3 protein is CASIPRQSQETQYF. The CDR3 DNA sequence: TGCGCCAGCATTCCCAGACAGTCACAAGAGACCCAGTACTTC.

This rearrangement joins TRBV6-5 to TRBJ1-4; possible D gene TRBD1, 6 bases. Germline lookup yields CDR1 MNHEY and CDR2 SVGAGI. Between the trimmed V and J ends, which lost 0 bases and 3 bases, there was a span of 11 bases. The CDR3 sequence is 16 residues long. Written as DNA, the CDR3 is TGTGCCAGCAGTTACTCCAACAGGGCCTCTAATGAAAAACTGTTTTTT. This codes for CASSYSNRASNEKLFF.

The chain carries TRBV9 and TRBJ2-5, with a tentative D call TRBD2 (6 bases). The V gene's germline CDR1 is SGDLS and CDR2 YYNGEE. The CDR3 extends over 17 amino acids. Trimming shortened V by 3 bases and J by 0 bases, and 18 bases separated the two germline ends. CDR3 amino acids: CASSAGKGGSYQETQYF. The CDR3 DNA reads as TGTGCCAGCAGCGCCGGGAAGGGAGGATCGTACCAAGAGACCCAGTACTTC.

This clone was counted only a few times. This chain joins TRBV28 and TRBJ1-5, with TRBD1 matching over 7 bases. V lost 8 bases and J lost 3; bases outside the gene matches: 4. This CDR3 spans 13 amino acids. The V gene's germline CDR1 is MDHEN and CDR2 SYDVKM. The CDR3 DNA reads TGTGCCAGCCGACAGGGAATCAATCAGCCCCAGCATTTT. The encoded protein is CASRQGINQPQHF.

The chain is built from TRBV28 and TRBJ2-4; D may be TRBD2 (6 bases). Germline V gene data show CDR1 as MDHEN and CDR2 as SYDVKM. Trimming cost V 7 bases and J 9 bases, with 22 bases left between them. This CDR3 comprises 15 residues. The CDR3 spells CASTRTFGGASIQYF. DNA for the CDR3: TGTGCCAGCACCCGGACATTCGGAGGGGCAAGCATTCAGTACTTC.

This chain links TRBV5-1 with TRBJ2-3; TRBD2 agrees at 10 bases. In germline, CDR1 is SGHRS, CDR2 YFSETQ. The CDR3 runs 16 residues. V dropped 0 bases and J dropped 2; count of bases not matched to a gene: 3. CDR3 loop: CASSLVSGGLTDTQYF. Here the CDR3 DNA reads TGCGCCAGCAGCTTGGTTAGCGGGGGGCTCACAGATACGCAGTATTTT.

V usage is TRBV5-4 and J usage is TRBJ2-5, with TRBD2 matching 10 bases. The CDR3 extends over 17 amino acids. CDR1 and CDR2 (germline): SGHNT, YYREEE (reference sequence). V gave up 1 base and J gave up 6 bases; unmatched junction bases: 12. The CDR3 here is CASSLSYSTSGPQTQYF. The CDR3 DNA reads as TGTGCCAGCAGCTTGTCTTACTCGACTAGCGGGCCGCAGACCCAGTACTTC. Supplemented by reference TRBV5-4 and TRBJ2-5, the full variable domain reads ETGVTQSPTHLIKTRGQQVTLRCSSQSGHNTVSWYQQALGQGPQFIFQYYREEENGRGNFPPRFSGLQFPNYSSELNVNALELDDSALYLCASSLSYSTSGPQTQYFGPGTRLLVL.

In its sample, this clone was seen once. This CDR3 is CASSPSTLEQYF. Written as DNA, the CDR3 is TGTGCCAGCAGCCCAAGTACATTAGAGCAGTACTTC. The chain joins TRBV11-2 to TRBJ2-7; D is uncertain. Germline loops: CDR1 SGHAT, CDR2 FQNNGV. The CDR3 totals 12 residues. Trimming cost V 5 bases and J 7 bases, with 12 bases left between them. The full variable domain, in which reference TRBV11-2 and TRBJ2-7 provide the parts outside the CDR3, is EAGVAQSPRYKIIEKRQSVAFWCNPISGHATLYWYQQILGQGPKLLIQFQNNGVVDDSQLPKDRFSAERLKGVDSTLKIQPAKLEDSAVYLCASSPSTLEQYFGPGTRLTVT.

Only one count was recorded for this clone. CDR3 in amino acids: CASSYEVAGGSETQYF. The CDR3 nucleotides read TGTGCCAGCAGCTATGAAGTAGCGGGGGGCAGCGAGACCCAGTACTTC. The chain combines TRBV5-4 with TRBJ2-5; TRBD2 matches at 10 bases. CDR3 length: 16 residues. The ends lost 3 bases at V and 5 bases at J; junction bases unmatched: 10. Per the germline V gene, CDR1 is SGHNT and CDR2 is YYREEE (reference sequence).